The 25 T cell receptor beta chains given below trace back to one sample, sequenced in a study of cytomegalovirus exposure and HLA in healthy donors. Clones were sequenced by immunoSEQ multiplex PCR, and TCRdb holds only the in-frame ones, with some missing. This sample has 200,000 to 250,000 clones; over 80% occur once, and the top ten carry around 1.1%. Sequencing input: PBMCs. Every receptor here comes from a young woman in good health and CMV-seronegative.

The chain is built from TRBV30 and TRBJ2-3; 12 nucleotides line up with TRBD2. The V and J ends lost 5 bases and 8 bases, in that order; junction bases with no gene match: 5. Germline-derived CDR1 and CDR2 are GTSNPN and SVGIG (reference sequence). The CDR3 runs to 13 residues. This CDR3 reads CAWRLAGGGTQYF. The CDR3 DNA is TGTGCCTGGCGGCTAGCGGGGGGGGGTACGCAGTATTTT.

The J gene is TRBJ2-7, the V gene TRBV6-1, with 9 bases that match TRBD1. Trimming at V came to 1 base and at J to 0 bases, leaving 1 base not matched to a gene. The V gene's germline CDR1 is MNHNS and CDR2 SASEGT. The CDR3 length is 15 residues. CDR3 sequence reads: CASSEGDRASYEQYF. CDR3 DNA: TGTGCCAGCAGTGAAGGGGACAGGGCCTCCTACGAGCAGTACTTC.

The chain links TRBV11-3 to TRBJ2-2; 13 nucleotides line up with TRBD2. CDR1 SGHNT and CDR2 YENEEA come from the germline V gene. The CDR3 runs to 17 residues. V gave up 1 base and J gave up 5 bases; unmatched junction bases: 4. The CDR3 reads CASSLGLTSGRTGELFF. CDR3 nucleotide sequence: TGTGCCAGCAGCTTAGGATTGACTAGCGGGAGGACCGGGGAGCTGTTTTTT.

The chain recombines TRBV4-1 with TRBJ2-4; TRBD1 aligns across 8 bases. The CDR3 spans 16 residues. Germline V CDR1 and CDR2: MGHRA, YSYEKL. V lost 3 bases to trimming and J lost 5 bases; unmatched junction nucleotides: 9. The CDR3 DNA sequence: TGCGCCAGCAGCCACCGGATCGGGACAGGACAAAACATTCAGTACTTC. Translated: CASSHRIGTGQNIQYF.

V and J are TRBV30 and TRBJ1-1; possible D gene TRBD1, 5 bases. Trimming removed 4 bases at V and 1 base at J, with 16 bases between. The CDR3 covers 15 residues. Germline V gene sequence: CDR1 GTSNPN, CDR2 SVGIG (reference sequence). CDR3 in amino acids: CAWTGKTSWNTEAFF. Here the CDR3 DNA reads TGTGCCTGGACAGGGAAAACATCTTGGAACACTGAAGCTTTCTTT.

The chain carries TRBV27 and TRBJ2-7; TRBD2 matches at 7 bases. The germline gives CDR1 MNHEY, CDR2 SMNVEV (reference sequence). This CDR3 has 15 residues. V was clipped by 5 bases and J by 5 bases; unmatched bases: 12. CDR3 residues: CASSRVAGRLNEQYF. CDR3 in DNA: TGTGCCAGCAGTCGTGTGGCCGGGAGGCTTAACGAGCAGTACTTC.

CDR3 in amino acids: CASSTGQGWGRVNTEAFF. CDR3 coding DNA: TGTGCCAGCAGCACCGGACAAGGATGGGGTAGGGTGAACACTGAAGCTTTCTTT. This sequence joins TRBV5-4 and TRBJ1-1, with D possibly being TRBD1 (5 bases). Germline loops: CDR1 SGHNT, CDR2 YYREEE (reference sequence). This CDR3 is built from 18 residues. Trimming cost V 4 bases and J 0 bases, with 22 bases left between them.

The rearrangement joins TRBV5-6 to TRBJ2-1; D is undetermined. The CDR3 is 12 residues long. The germline V and J ends were trimmed by 3 bases and 3 bases, with 4 bases remaining between them. Germline V gene lookup returns CDR1 SGHDT and CDR2 YYEEEE. The CDR3 nucleotides read TGTGCCAGCAGCTCCTACTACAATGAGCAGTTCTTC. Its protein is CASSSYYNEQFF.

The chain combines TRBV28 with TRBJ1-1, with D unclear. Trimming left V 8 bases short and J 11 bases short, with 18 bases between. The CDR3 covers 12 residues. The germline V gene has CDR1 MDHEN and CDR2 SYDVKM. CDR3 nucleotides: TGTGCCAGCGCCGAGTATCGGGATCCGGCTTTCTTT. It is translated as CASAEYRDPAFF.

The chain uses TRBV7-9 and TRBJ1-1; the D gene is possibly TRBD1 (6 bases). V was cut by 5 bases and J by 10 bases, with 14 bases left in between. The CDR3 covers 12 residues. CDR1 is SEHNR, CDR2 FQNEAQ, per germline (reference sequence). The CDR3 DNA reads TGTGCCAGCAGCCAAGGACAGTCAGTAGCTTTCTTT. Translated: CASSQGQSVAFF.

The genes are TRBV5-1 and TRBJ2-7; D is ambiguous. V was trimmed by 1 base and J by 5 bases, leaving 10 bases between them. Germline CDR1 reads SGHRS; CDR2 reads YFSETQ. The CDR3 is 13 amino acids. In DNA, the CDR3 is TGCGCCAGCAGCTTGTCGCCGAGCCACGAGCAGTACTTC. Protein product: CASSLSPSHEQYF.

This chain connects TRBV6-1 to TRBJ1-5; D not resolved. The V and J ends lost 1 base and 7 bases respectively, with 8 bases between them. The V gene's germline CDR1 is MNHNS and CDR2 SASEGT. The CDR3 has 13 amino acids. CDR3 DNA: TGTGCCAGCAGTGAAGGATGGCGGCAGCCCCAGCATTTT. Protein product: CASSEGWRQPQHF.

The rearrangement joins TRBV5-1 to TRBJ2-7, with D tentatively TRBD1 (7 bases). V was clipped by 3 bases and J by 5 bases, with 15 bases between them. Germline values: CDR1 SGHRS, CDR2 YFSETQ. This CDR3 is built from 14 residues. The CDR3 here is CASSSTGWGDEQYF. CDR3 coding DNA: TGCGCCAGCAGCTCGACAGGGTGGGGGGACGAGCAGTACTTC.

The chain is built from TRBV7-6 and TRBJ2-6; weak D call: TRBD1 (5 bases). This CDR3 is 15 amino acids long. Germline V gene sequence: CDR1 SGHVS, CDR2 FNYEAQ. The V end lost 5 bases, the J end lost 2 bases, and 10 bases lay between the germline ends. The CDR3: CASSNRRAGANVLTF. CDR3 bases: TGTGCCAGCAGCAACCGCAGGGCTGGGGCCAACGTCCTGACTTTC.

V is TRBV7-9 and J is TRBJ2-5; TRBD1 agrees at 9 bases. CDR3 length: 13 amino acids. V shed 4 bases, J shed 5 bases, and the junction held 2 bases outside the gene matches. CDR1 is SEHNR and CDR2 is FQNEAQ in the germline V gene (reference sequence). CDR3 sequence (DNA): TGTGCCAGCAGCTCGGACAGGGGTGAGACCCAGTACTTC. Translating gives CASSSDRGETQYF.

V gene TRBV9 combines with J gene TRBJ2-1; 15 positions match TRBD2. The CDR3 totals 18 residues. The V gene end was trimmed by 4 bases and the J gene end by 2 bases; junction bases not matched to a gene: 7. CDR1 is SGDLS, CDR2 YYNGEE, per germline. Here the CDR3 DNA reads TGTGCCAGCAGCTCCGGGACTAGCGGGAGGCTTACCTACAATGAGCAGTTCTTC. It yields the protein CASSSGTSGRLTYNEQFF.

This chain connects TRBV18 to TRBJ2-2; TRBD2 might be the D (6 bases). Germline V gives CDR1 KGHSH, CDR2 LQKENI. The CDR3 is made up of 13 amino acids. V lost 2 bases and J 7 bases, leaving 8 bases between the germline ends. DNA for the CDR3: TGTGCCAGCTCACCAACGGGACTCGGGGAGCTGTTTTTT. It codes for CASSPTGLGELFF.

The chain carries TRBV4-2 and TRBJ2-1, with D tentatively TRBD1 (6 bases). Trimming took off 4 bases at V and 4 bases at J, with 17 bases between the two ends. The CDR3 consists of 16 residues. Germline lookup yields CDR1 LGHNA and CDR2 YNFKEQ. CDR3 in amino acids: CASSPLTGGGYNEQFF. CDR3 in DNA: TGTGCCAGCAGCCCTTTGACAGGCGGAGGTTACAATGAGCAGTTCTTC.

The rearrangement uses TRBV5-1 and TRBJ2-7; a possible D gene is TRBD2 (6 bases). This CDR3 has 15 residues. CDR1 is SGHRS, CDR2 YFSETQ, per germline. Trimming cost V 3 bases and J 4 bases, with 17 bases left between them. CDR3 residues: CASSSRDPGRYEQYF. In nucleotides, the CDR3 is TGCGCCAGCAGCTCCCGGGACCCTGGGAGGTACGAGCAGTACTTC.

This chain joins TRBV14 and TRBJ2-1, with D tentatively TRBD2 (6 bases). There are 15 residues in the CDR3. CDR1 and CDR2 (germline): SGHDN, FVKESK. Trimming stripped 4 bases from V and 5 bases from J, with 15 bases between. Here the CDR3 reads CASSPREFGHNEQFF. The CDR3 DNA sequence: TGTGCCAGCAGCCCACGGGAGTTTGGGCACAATGAGCAGTTCTTC.

V usage is TRBV19 and J usage is TRBJ1-1; TRBD1 is a possible D gene (6 bases). Germline-derived CDR1 and CDR2 are LNHDA and SQIVND (reference sequence). V was trimmed by 9 bases and J by 0 bases, leaving 23 bases between them. This CDR3 region has 17 residues. DNA for the CDR3: TGTGCCAGCCCTCCACCGTGGGGCAGGGACATGAACACTGAAGCTTTCTTT. It specifies CASPPPWGRDMNTEAFF.

This chain uses TRBV27 with TRBJ2-7; TRBD2 matches 7 bases. CDR3 length: 16 amino acids. Trimming cost V 8 bases and J 7 bases; bases outside gene matches: 20. Germline V CDR1 and CDR2: MNHEY, SMNVEV (reference sequence). DNA of the CDR3: TGTGCCAGCCTTCCTCAGCGGGCCGGGAGGTATCATGAGCAGTACTTC. Its translation is CASLPQRAGRYHEQYF.

This rearrangement joins TRBV6-1 to TRBJ2-7; a possible D gene is TRBD1 (6 bases). This CDR3 is 14 amino acids long. Deletions cut 6 bases from V and 2 bases from J, with 14 bases between. Germline CDR1 is MNHNS and CDR2 is SASEGT. The DNA for the CDR3 is TGTGCCAGCAGCCGAGGGGGATCCCCCTACGAGCAGTACTTC. As protein: CASSRGGSPYEQYF.

CDR3 protein: CASSLSGVSTDTQYF. CDR3 nucleotides: TGCGCCAGCAGCTTGAGCGGGGTTAGCACAGATACGCAGTATTTT. The chain carries TRBV5-1 and TRBJ2-3, with TRBD2 matching 7 bases. Trimming removed 1 base from V and 0 bases from J; junction bases left unmatched: 2. Germline lookup yields CDR1 SGHRS and CDR2 YFSETQ. The CDR3 runs 15 residues.

This chain joins TRBV7-9 and TRBJ1-4, with D tentatively TRBD1 (6 bases). The V gene's germline CDR1 is SEHNR and CDR2 FQNEAQ (reference sequence). CDR3 length equals 14 residues. V was clipped by 3 bases and J by 4 bases, with 9 bases between them. DNA of the CDR3: TGTGCCAGCAGCTTCGGACAGCTTAATGAAAAACTGTTTTTT. Its translation: CASSFGQLNEKLFF. Based on the CDR3 plus reference TRBV7-9 and TRBJ1-4, the full variable domain is DTGVSQNPRHKITKRGQNVTFRCDPISEHNRLYWYRQTLGQGPEFLTYFQNEAQLEKSRLLSDRFSAERPKGSFSTLEIQRTEQGDSAMYLCASSFGQLNEKLFFGSGTQLSVL.